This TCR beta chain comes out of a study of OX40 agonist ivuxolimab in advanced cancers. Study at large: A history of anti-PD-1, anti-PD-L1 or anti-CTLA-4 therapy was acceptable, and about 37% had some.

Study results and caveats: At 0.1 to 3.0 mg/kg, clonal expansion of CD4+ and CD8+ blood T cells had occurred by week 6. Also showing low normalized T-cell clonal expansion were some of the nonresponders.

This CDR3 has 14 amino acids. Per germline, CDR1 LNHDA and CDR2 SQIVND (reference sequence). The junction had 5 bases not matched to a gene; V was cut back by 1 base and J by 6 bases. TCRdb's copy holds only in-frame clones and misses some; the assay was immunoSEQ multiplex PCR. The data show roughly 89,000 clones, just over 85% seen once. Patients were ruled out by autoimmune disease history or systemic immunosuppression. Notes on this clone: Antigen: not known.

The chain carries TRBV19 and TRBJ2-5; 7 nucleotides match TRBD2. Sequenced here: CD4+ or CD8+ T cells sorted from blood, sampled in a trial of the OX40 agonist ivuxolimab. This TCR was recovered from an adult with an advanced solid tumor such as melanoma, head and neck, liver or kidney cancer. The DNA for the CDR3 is TGTGCCAGTAGTATAGGTTCGGGGGGAAAGACCCAGTACTTC. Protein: CASSIGSGGKTQYF.